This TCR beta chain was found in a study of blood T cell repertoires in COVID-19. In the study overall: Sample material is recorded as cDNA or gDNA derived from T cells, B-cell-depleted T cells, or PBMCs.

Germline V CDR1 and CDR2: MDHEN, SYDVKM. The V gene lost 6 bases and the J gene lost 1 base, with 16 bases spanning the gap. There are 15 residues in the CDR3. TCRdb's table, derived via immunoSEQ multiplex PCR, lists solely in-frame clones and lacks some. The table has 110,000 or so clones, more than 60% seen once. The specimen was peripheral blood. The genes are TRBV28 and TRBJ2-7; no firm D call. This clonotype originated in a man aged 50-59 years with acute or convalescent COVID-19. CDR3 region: CASSPRHRRSYEQYF. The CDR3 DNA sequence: TGTGCCAGCAGCCCACGCCACAGAAGGTCCTACGAGCAGTACTTC. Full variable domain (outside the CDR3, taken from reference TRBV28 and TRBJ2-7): DVKVTQSSRYLVKRTGEKVFLECVQDMDHENMFWYRQDPGLGLRLIYFSYDVKMKEKGDIPEGYSVSREKKERFSLILESASTNQTSMYLCASSPRHRRSYEQYFGPGTRLTVT.